The 32 T cell receptor beta chains presented below share a single source sample, sequenced in a study of blood T cell repertoires in COVID-19. The repertoire was sequenced with immunoSEQ multiplex PCR; TCRdb's copy has only in-frame clones and lacks some. The sample carries hundreds of thousands of clones, around 80% recorded once. Sequences were obtained from peripheral blood. Source of these receptors: a woman of 80 years or more with active or convalescent COVID-19.

The chain uses TRBV10-3 and TRBJ1-1; a weak D match, TRBD1 (5 bases). In germline, CDR1 is ENHRY, CDR2 SYGVKD. The length of the CDR3 is 13 residues. V was clipped by 5 bases and J by 4 bases, with 11 bases between them. The CDR3, as DNA: TGTGCCATCAGTAACCAGGGAGGCACTGAAGCTTTCTTT. It is translated as CAISNQGGTEAFF.

V and J are TRBV30 and TRBJ1-4, with D hard to call. The germline V and J ends were trimmed by 8 bases and 11 bases, with 21 bases remaining between them. This CDR3 region has 13 residues. Germline CDR1 reads GTSNPN; CDR2 reads SVGIG (reference sequence). CDR3 residues: CATGRAGGSKLFF. As DNA, the CDR3 is TGTGCCACTGGACGGGCAGGCGGGTCTAAACTGTTTTTT.

J is TRBJ2-3 and V is TRBV19; no definite D call. This CDR3 contains 12 residues. From germline, CDR1 is LNHDA and CDR2 SQIVND (reference sequence). Deletions cut 5 bases from V and 5 bases from J, with 8 bases between. CDR3 DNA sequence: TGTGCCAGTAGTGGCGGCCGAGATACGCAGTATTTT. Its protein product is CASSGGRDTQYF. Full variable domain (missing parts from reference TRBV19 and TRBJ2-3): DGGITQSPKYLFRKEGQNVTLSCEQNLNHDAMYWYRQDPGQGLRLIYYSQIVNDFQKGDIAEGYSVSREKKESFPLTVTSAQKNPTAFYLCASSGGRDTQYFGPGTRLTVL.

The chain employs TRBV5-1 and TRBJ2-7; 8 bases fit TRBD1. The CDR3 totals 17 residues. V lost 3 bases, J lost 2 bases, and 13 bases stayed unmatched. CDR1 is SGHRS and CDR2 is YFSETQ in the germline V gene. This CDR3 reads CASSWSGQGAPPYEQYF. CDR3 DNA sequence: TGCGCCAGCAGCTGGAGTGGGCAGGGGGCGCCTCCCTACGAGCAGTACTTC.

This rearrangement joins TRBV7-8 to TRBJ1-1; no firm D call. V lost 3 bases and J lost 3, with 11 bases in between. CDR1 and CDR2 from the germline V gene are SGHVS and FQNEAQ. The CDR3 is made up of 14 amino acids. CDR3: CASSLGREDTEAFF. For the CDR3, the DNA is TGTGCCAGCAGCTTGGGGAGGGAGGACACTGAAGCTTTCTTT.

The chain combines TRBV6-2 or TRBV6-3 with TRBJ2-1; 8 nucleotides agree with TRBD2. The CDR3 extends over 14 amino acids. Germline lookup yields CDR1 MNHEY and CDR2 SVGEGT. V lost 0 bases, J lost 14 bases, and 9 bases stayed unmatched. The CDR3 sequence is CASSYSRGTGGEFF. The CDR3 DNA reads as TGTGCCAGCAGTTACTCGCGGGGGACCGGGGGGGAGTTCTTC.

The chain recombines TRBV6-5 with TRBJ1-4; 8 nucleotides line up with TRBD1. The CDR3 has 14 residues. Germline V lookup: CDR1 MNHEY, CDR2 SVGAGI. V lost 10 bases, J lost 5 bases, and 9 bases stayed unmatched. The CDR3 loop reads CATDLDRVNEKLFF. CDR3 nucleotide sequence: TGTGCCACAGACCTGGACAGGGTGAATGAAAAACTGTTTTTT.

This clone has more than one count but fewer than ten. The gene calls are TRBV7-9 and TRBJ2-7, with a weak D call TRBD1 (5 bases). V was cut by 3 bases and J by 6 bases, with 12 bases left in between. The germline CDR1 and CDR2 sequences are SEHNR and FQNEAQ (reference sequence). This CDR3 region has 13 residues. The CDR3 loop reads CASSFDSRGEQYF. DNA for the CDR3: TGTGCCAGCAGCTTCGACTCAAGGGGCGAGCAGTACTTC.

The sample holds a few counts of this clone. The genes are TRBV7-8 and TRBJ1-2, with a tentative D call TRBD1 (6 bases). Germline V gene data show CDR1 as SGHVS and CDR2 as FQNEAQ. The CDR3 has 16 residues. The ends were cut back, 3 bases at V and 0 bases at J, with 14 bases in the middle. This chain's CDR3 is CASSLDSPMPNYGYTF. The CDR3 DNA sequence: TGTGCCAGCAGCTTGGACAGCCCCATGCCTAACTATGGCTACACCTTC.

The rearrangement uses TRBV29-1 and TRBJ1-1, with a weak D call TRBD1 (5 bases). The CDR3 has 12 amino acids. The germline CDR1 and CDR2 sequences are SQVTM and ANQGSEA. V lost 2 bases, J lost 7 bases, and 11 bases lay in between. CDR3 loop: CSVEFPGGEAFF. CDR3 in DNA: TGCAGCGTTGAATTCCCCGGGGGTGAAGCTTTCTTT.

The chain links TRBV5-1 to TRBJ2-7, with 8 nucleotides matching TRBD1. The V and J ends lost 2 bases and 2 bases, in that order; junction bases with no gene match: 12. Germline CDR1 and CDR2: SGHRS and YFSETQ. This CDR3 comprises 17 residues. DNA of the CDR3: TGCGCCAGCAGCTTAGGCCCCCCGACAGGGGTTGCCTACGAGCAGTACTTC. This encodes CASSLGPPTGVAYEQYF.

The rearrangement joins TRBV2 to TRBJ1-3, with 7 bases that match TRBD1. The V and J ends lost 8 bases and 0 bases, in that order; junction bases with no gene match: 10. The CDR3 loop spans 16 amino acids. Germline CDR1 and CDR2: SNHLY and FYNNEI. The CDR3 DNA follows: TGTGCCAGCGCTGGGACAGCAAGTTCCTCTGGAAACACCATATATTTT. Its translation is CASAGTASSSGNTIYF.

V usage is TRBV28 and J usage is TRBJ1-1, with D perhaps matching TRBD1 (5 bases). V was clipped by 1 base and J by 2 bases, with 14 bases between them. Germline V gives CDR1 MDHEN, CDR2 SYDVKM. The CDR3 spans 16 residues. CDR3 DNA: TGTGCCAGCAGTTTATTGGGGCAGCTTCTTAACACTGAAGCTTTCTTT. Translated, it gives CASSLLGQLLNTEAFF.

The V call is TRBV23-1, the J call TRBJ2-1, with 7 bases that match TRBD2. TRBV23-1 is reported as an ORF; its role is uncertain. The CDR3 consists of 14 residues. V was pared by 9 bases and J by 4 bases, with 9 bases of the junction left unmatched. The CDR3 sequence: CARPMGEGYNEQFF. CDR3 coding DNA: TGCGCCAGACCAATGGGGGAGGGGTACAATGAGCAGTTCTTC.

V is TRBV6-6 and J is TRBJ2-5; no definite D call. The V gene lost 2 bases and the J gene lost 5 bases, with 12 bases spanning the gap. Germline CDR1 is MNHNY and CDR2 is SVGAGI (reference sequence). The CDR3 extends over 14 amino acids. The DNA of the CDR3 is TGTGCCAGCAGTTACCGACGGGTGCAGGAGACCCAGTACTTC. Amino acids: CASSYRRVQETQYF.

The gene calls are TRBV4-2 and TRBJ2-3; 9 nucleotides agree with TRBD2. Germline V lookup: CDR1 LGHNA, CDR2 YNFKEQ. V was clipped by 5 bases and J by 1 base; unmatched bases: 7. The CDR3 extends over 16 amino acids. CDR3 DNA sequence: TGTGCCAGCAGCGCTAGGACTAGCGCGGGCACAGATACGCAGTATTTT. Amino acids: CASSARTSAGTDTQYF.

The rearrangement uses TRBV7-2 and TRBJ2-5; 7 bases agree with TRBD2. Germline V gives CDR1 SGHTA, CDR2 FQGNSA. The length of the CDR3 is 15 residues. The ends lost 3 bases at V and 2 bases at J; junction bases unmatched: 6. CDR3 DNA: TGTGCCAGCAGCTTTATGGGACTACCACAAGAGACCCAGTACTTC. This encodes CASSFMGLPQETQYF. Variable domain in full (rest from reference TRBV7-2 and TRBJ2-5): GAGVSQSPSNKVTEKGKDVELRCDPISGHTALYWYRQSLGQGLEFLIYFQGNSAPDKSGLPSDRFSAERTGGSVSTLTIQRTQQEDSAVYLCASSFMGLPQETQYFGPGTRLLVL.

The chain has TRBV6-5 and TRBJ2-7, with a tentative D call TRBD2 (5 bases). The CDR3 loop spans 14 amino acids. Germline V CDR1 and CDR2: MNHEY, SVGAGI. The ends were cut back, 2 bases at V and 0 bases at J, with 8 bases in the middle. The CDR3 loop reads CASSYGGGSYEQYF. The CDR3 DNA follows: TGTGCCAGCAGTTACGGTGGAGGCTCCTACGAGCAGTACTTC.

The V and J genes are TRBV7-3 and TRBJ2-1; 15 positions match TRBD2. V was clipped by 5 bases and J by 2 bases; unmatched bases: 7. The CDR3 has 18 amino acids. The germline V gene encodes CDR1 SGHTA and CDR2 FQGTGA. CDR3 loop: CASSLGLAGGFPYNEQFF. The CDR3 DNA reads as TGTGCCAGCAGCCTGGGACTAGCGGGGGGCTTTCCCTACAATGAGCAGTTCTTC.

The table lists this clone with a few counts. The chain couples TRBV6-2 or TRBV6-3 to TRBJ1-5; 9 bases are shared with TRBD1. The V segment lost 2 bases and the J segment 0 bases; nucleotides outside the gene matches: 8. Germline V gives CDR1 MNHEY, CDR2 SVGEGT. The CDR3 length is 18 residues. CDR3 sequence: CASSYRGQGTLSNQPQHF. CDR3 DNA: TGTGCCAGCAGTTACCGGGGACAGGGTACCCTTAGCAATCAGCCCCAGCATTTT.

The V gene is TRBV6-1, the J gene TRBJ2-1, with 13 bases matching TRBD2. The CDR3 has 18 amino acids. Germline V CDR1 and CDR2: MNHNS, SASEGT. The V segment lost 3 bases and the J segment 7 bases; nucleotides outside the gene matches: 12. The CDR3 protein is CASSDGTSGTPSKNEQFF. The CDR3 coding sequence is TGTGCCAGCAGTGACGGGACTAGCGGGACTCCCTCCAAGAATGAGCAGTTCTTC.

This sequence joins TRBV19 and TRBJ2-1, with unresolved D. This CDR3 contains 14 residues. The ends were cut back, 5 bases at V and 8 bases at J, with 16 bases in the middle. Germline CDR1 is LNHDA and CDR2 is SQIVND (reference sequence). The CDR3 sequence is CASSLPVLGHEQFF. CDR3 coding DNA: TGTGCCAGTAGTCTACCGGTACTGGGCCATGAGCAGTTCTTC. The full variable domain, rest sourced from reference TRBV19 and TRBJ2-1, is DGGITQSPKYLFRKEGQNVTLSCEQNLNHDAMYWYRQDPGQGLRLIYYSQIVNDFQKGDIAEGYSVSREKKESFPLTVTSAQKNPTAFYLCASSLPVLGHEQFFGPGTRLTVL.

The chain uses TRBV9 and TRBJ1-1; D ambiguous. The CDR3 consists of 13 residues. The germline V gene has CDR1 SGDLS and CDR2 YYNGEE. Trimming cost V 0 bases and J 1 base, with 4 bases left between them. The CDR3, as DNA: TGTGCCAGCAGCGTAGACAGGAACACTGAAGCTTTCTTT. Protein: CASSVDRNTEAFF. The variable domain in full, completed from reference TRBV9 and TRBJ1-1, reads DSGVTQTPKHLITATGQRVTLRCSPRSGDLSVYWYQQSLDQGLQFLIQYYNGEERAKGNILERFSAQQFPDLHSELNLSSLELGDSALYFCASSVDRNTEAFFGQGTRLTVV.

The gene calls are TRBV9 and TRBJ1-2; 7 positions match TRBD1. From germline, CDR1 is SGDLS and CDR2 YYNGEE. The V gene end was trimmed by 0 bases and the J gene end by 4 bases; junction bases not matched to a gene: 6. This CDR3 spans 15 amino acids. The CDR3 DNA reads TGTGCCAGCAGCGTAGCTGGCAGGGGGGTCTATGGCTACACCTTC. Residues: CASSVAGRGVYGYTF.

Here the CDR3 reads CASSLLRDSGELFF. CDR3 nucleotide sequence: TGTGCCAGCAGCTTACTTCGGGATTCCGGGGAGCTGTTTTTT. The chain recombines TRBV11-2 with TRBJ2-2; D might be TRBD2 (5 bases). CDR1 and CDR2 from the germline V gene are SGHAT and FQNNGV. The V and J ends lost 2 bases and 6 bases respectively, with 10 bases between them. The CDR3 consists of 14 residues.

The chain links TRBV7-3 to TRBJ2-3; D remains ambiguous. From germline, CDR1 is SGHTA and CDR2 FQGTGA. The CDR3 sequence is 14 residues long. Trimming took 0 bases from V and 0 from J, leaving 4 bases between them. CDR3 bases: TGTGCCAGCAGCTTAACCCCTAGCACAGATACGCAGTATTTT. As protein: CASSLTPSTDTQYF.

J is TRBJ2-5 and V is TRBV5-6, with D possibly TRBD1 on 5 matching bases. Trimming stripped 0 bases from V and 5 bases from J, with 11 bases between. CDR1 SGHDT and CDR2 YYEEEE come from the germline V gene. This CDR3 is built from 14 residues. The DNA for the CDR3 is TGTGCCAGCAGCTTGGAAGGGGCCGGGGAGACCCAGTACTTC. Protein: CASSLEGAGETQYF.

The chain links TRBV28 to TRBJ2-1; 7 bases are shared with TRBD1. The V segment lost 4 bases and the J segment 2 bases; nucleotides outside the gene matches: 5. Germline CDR1 reads MDHEN; CDR2 reads SYDVKM. CDR3 length: 15 amino acids. The chain's CDR3 is CASSSPGTAYNEQFF. DNA of the CDR3: TGTGCCAGCAGTTCCCCCGGGACAGCCTACAATGAGCAGTTCTTC.

V is TRBV2 and J is TRBJ2-7; D uncertain. This CDR3 region has 13 residues. Germline assignment: CDR1 SNHLY and CDR2 FYNNEI. The germline V and J ends were trimmed by 3 bases and 6 bases, with 12 bases remaining between them. The CDR3 is CASSELVGGEQYF. The CDR3 DNA reads TGTGCCAGCAGTGAGTTGGTTGGCGGCGAGCAGTACTTC.

This clone was observed a single time. V usage is TRBV6-5 and J usage is TRBJ2-5, with D maybe TRBD1 (6 bases). CDR1 is MNHEY, CDR2 SVGAGI, per germline. The ends were cut back, 4 bases at V and 1 base at J, with 16 bases in the middle. The CDR3 totals 16 residues. The CDR3 region is CASSSGLPGVQETQYF. The CDR3 DNA reads as TGTGCCAGCAGTTCCGGACTTCCAGGGGTCCAAGAGACCCAGTACTTC.

The chain has TRBV11-3 and TRBJ2-2; D is unresolved. The CDR3 extends over 15 amino acids. Per germline, CDR1 SGHNT and CDR2 YENEEA. Trimming cost V 5 bases and J 0 bases, with 10 bases left between them. CDR3 sequence reads: CASSLPEANTGELFF. In nucleotides, the CDR3 is TGTGCCAGCAGCCTCCCTGAGGCGAACACCGGGGAGCTGTTTTTT.

This chain joins TRBV28 and TRBJ2-1, with D tentatively TRBD2 (7 bases). Germline CDR1 reads MDHEN; CDR2 reads SYDVKM. The CDR3 is 15 amino acids. V gave up 8 bases and J gave up 5 bases, with 19 bases separating them. CDR3: CASSGGGVRDNEQFF. DNA of the CDR3: TGTGCCAGCTCAGGAGGGGGGGTAAGGGACAATGAGCAGTTCTTC.